These 3 T cell receptor beta chains were sequenced from one sample in a study of T cells in Graves' hyperthyroidism and ophthalmopathy. What was amplified from RNA transcripts were TCR beta CDR3 regions. In the first-round RT-PCR of the TCR CDR3, the HTBI primer set was used. TCRdb re-called the multiplex PCR reads through MiXCR, storing one row per CDR3 protein. The sample has some 460,000 distinct CDR3 sequences, roughly 14% seen once. Sample: blood. The receptors were sampled from a woman aged 18-29 years with Graves' hyperthyroidism.

This clonotype was detected a few times. The gene calls are TRBV10-2 and TRBJ1-2, with 7 bases matching TRBD1. CDR3 size: 17 residues. The V gene's germline CDR1 is WSHSY and CDR2 SAAADI. J gave up 7 bases and V 6 bases, and 20 bases lay outside the gene matches. The CDR3 region is CASRRSGDSPRIGGYTF. In nucleotides, the CDR3 is TGCGCCAGCAGACGAAGCGGGGACAGTCCCCGAATAGGTGGCTACACCTTC.

This clonotype was observed many times. In DNA, the CDR3 is TGTGCCAGCAGTTTGGAGTCAGGGAAAGATACGCAGTATTTT. Translation gives CASSLESGKDTQYF. The chain is built from TRBV12-3 or TRBV12-4 and TRBJ2-3; D perhaps matches TRBD1 (5 bases). V lost 3 bases to trimming and J lost 5 bases, with 12 bases between them. The CDR3 covers 14 residues.

This clonotype showed up many times. The chain recombines TRBV12-3 or TRBV12-4 with TRBJ1-3; possible D gene TRBD1, 6 bases. This CDR3 has 14 amino acids. Trimming stripped 7 bases from V and 1 base from J, with 11 bases between. The CDR3 nucleotides are TGTGCCAGCACCTTAGGGGGTTCTGGAAACACCATATATTTT. Translating gives CASTLGGSGNTIYF.